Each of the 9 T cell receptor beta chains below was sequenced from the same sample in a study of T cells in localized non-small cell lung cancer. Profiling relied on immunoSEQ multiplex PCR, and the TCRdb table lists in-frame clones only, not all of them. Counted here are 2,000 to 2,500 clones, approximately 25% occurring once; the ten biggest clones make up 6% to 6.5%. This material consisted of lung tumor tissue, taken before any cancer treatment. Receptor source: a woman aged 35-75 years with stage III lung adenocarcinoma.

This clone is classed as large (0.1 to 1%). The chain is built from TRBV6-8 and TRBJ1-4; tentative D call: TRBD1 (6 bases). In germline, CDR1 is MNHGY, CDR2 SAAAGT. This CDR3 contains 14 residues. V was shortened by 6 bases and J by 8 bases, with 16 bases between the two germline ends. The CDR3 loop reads CASSRMGAGEKLFF. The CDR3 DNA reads TGTGCCAGCAGCCGCATGGGGGCTGGGGAAAAACTGTTTTTT.

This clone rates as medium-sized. The CDR3 DNA reads TGTGCCAGCAGCTTCTGGGATGGGGGTAACTATGGCTACACCTTC. Amino acids: CASSFWDGGNYGYTF. The chain carries TRBV11-3 and TRBJ1-2; a weak D match, TRBD1 (5 bases). V lost 3 bases and J lost 1, with 12 bases in between. This CDR3 region has 15 residues. Germline lookup yields CDR1 SGHNT and CDR2 YENEEA.

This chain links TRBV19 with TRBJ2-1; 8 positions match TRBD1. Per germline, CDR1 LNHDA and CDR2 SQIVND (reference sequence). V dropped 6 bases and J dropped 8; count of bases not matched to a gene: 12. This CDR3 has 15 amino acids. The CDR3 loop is CASSPPGTGGDEQFF. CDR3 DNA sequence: TGTGCCAGTAGCCCACCCGGGACAGGCGGGGATGAGCAGTTCTTC.

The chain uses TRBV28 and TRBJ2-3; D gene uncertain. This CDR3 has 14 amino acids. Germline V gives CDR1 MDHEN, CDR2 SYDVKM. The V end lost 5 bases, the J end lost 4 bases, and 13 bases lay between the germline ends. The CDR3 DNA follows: TGTGCCAGCAGTACCGGATTTGAGGCAGATACGCAGTATTTT. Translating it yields CASSTGFEADTQYF.

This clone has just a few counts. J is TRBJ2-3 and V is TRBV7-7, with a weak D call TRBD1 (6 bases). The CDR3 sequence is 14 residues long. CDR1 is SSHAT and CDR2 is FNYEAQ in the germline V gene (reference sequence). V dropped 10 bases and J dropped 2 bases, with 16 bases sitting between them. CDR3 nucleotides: TGTGCCATGGGCAGGGGAGTTCTCACAGATACGCAGTATTTT. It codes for CAMGRGVLTDTQYF.

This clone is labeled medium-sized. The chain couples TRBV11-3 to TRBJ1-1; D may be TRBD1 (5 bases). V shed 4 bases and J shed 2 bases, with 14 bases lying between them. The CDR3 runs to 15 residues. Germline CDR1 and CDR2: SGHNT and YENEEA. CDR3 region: CASSWGGRGNTEAFF. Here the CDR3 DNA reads TGTGCCAGCAGCTGGGGGGGAAGGGGAAACACTGAAGCTTTCTTT. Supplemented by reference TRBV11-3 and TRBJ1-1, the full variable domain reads EAGVVQSPRYKIIEKKQPVAFWCNPISGHNTLYWYLQNLGQGPELLIRYENEEAVDDSQLPKDRFSAERLKGVDSTLKIQPAELGDSAVYLCASSWGGRGNTEAFFGQGTRLTVV.

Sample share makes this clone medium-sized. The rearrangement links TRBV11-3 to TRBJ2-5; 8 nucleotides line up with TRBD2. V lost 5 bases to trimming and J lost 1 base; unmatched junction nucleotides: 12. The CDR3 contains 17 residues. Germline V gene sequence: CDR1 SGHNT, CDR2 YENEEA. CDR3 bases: TGTGCCAGCAGCCCCCCCGGCGGGGGGCGCGTCCAAGAGACCCAGTACTTC. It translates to CASSPPGGGRVQETQYF.

For the CDR3, the DNA is TGTGCCAGCTCCAACGGGGGCTATCAAGAGACCCAGTACTTC. Its protein product is CASSNGGYQETQYF. The rearrangement joins TRBV11-3 to TRBJ2-5; possibly TRBD1 or TRBD2 for D (6 bases each). Per the germline V gene, CDR1 is SGHNT and CDR2 is YENEEA. Trimming stripped 8 bases from V and 2 bases from J, with 15 bases between. CDR3 size: 14 residues.

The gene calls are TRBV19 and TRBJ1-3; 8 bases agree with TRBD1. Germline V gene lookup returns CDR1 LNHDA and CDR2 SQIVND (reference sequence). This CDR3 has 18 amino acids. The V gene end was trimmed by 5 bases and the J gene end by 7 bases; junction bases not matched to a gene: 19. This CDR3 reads CASSVRTGRYRNGNTIYF. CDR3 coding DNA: TGTGCCAGTAGTGTTAGGACAGGGAGGTATCGGAATGGGAACACCATATATTTT.